The 13 T cell receptor beta chains below all came from one sample that was sequenced in a study of blood T cell repertoires in COVID-19. TCRdb keeps only in-frame clones here, not all; method: immunoSEQ multiplex PCR. Of about 190,000 clones listed, roughly 80% are singletons. Sequencing input: peripheral blood. These receptors were obtained from a woman between 45 and 65 years old with acute or convalescent COVID-19.

The rearrangement links TRBV7-8 to TRBJ1-4; D possibly corresponds to TRBD1 (5 bases). The CDR3 length is 14 residues. V gave up 5 bases and J gave up 10 bases, with 17 bases separating them. From germline, CDR1 is SGHVS and CDR2 FQNEAQ. CDR3 residues: CASSLGAGRAKLFF. CDR3 DNA sequence: TGTGCCAGCAGCCTTGGGGCAGGGCGCGCAAAACTGTTTTTT.

The chain carries TRBV28 and TRBJ1-6, with 10 bases identical to TRBD1. CDR3 size: 14 residues. Germline values: CDR1 MDHEN, CDR2 SYDVKM. J gave up 5 bases and V 11 bases, and 6 bases lay outside the gene matches. CDR3 region: CASTGTGDNSPLHF. In nucleotides, the CDR3 is TGTGCCTCTACAGGGACAGGGGATAATTCACCCCTCCACTTT.

J is TRBJ2-1 and V is TRBV11-2; tentatively, D is TRBD2 (7 bases). The germline V and J ends were trimmed by 2 bases and 8 bases, with 22 bases remaining between them. The CDR3 has 17 residues. Germline V gene sequence: CDR1 SGHAT, CDR2 FQNNGV. The CDR3 protein is CASSLFLPLTGGDEQFF. CDR3 nucleotides: TGTGCCAGCAGCTTATTTCTGCCCCTAACGGGGGGCGATGAGCAGTTCTTC. Based on the CDR3 plus reference TRBV11-2 and TRBJ2-1, the full variable domain is EAGVAQSPRYKIIEKRQSVAFWCNPISGHATLYWYQQILGQGPKLLIQFQNNGVVDDSQLPKDRFSAERLKGVDSTLKIQPAKLEDSAVYLCASSLFLPLTGGDEQFFGPGTRLTVL.

The sample holds one count of this clone. This chain joins TRBV16 and TRBJ1-2; D not resolved. Per germline, CDR1 KGHSY and CDR2 FQNENV. V was clipped by 2 bases and J by 3 bases, with 7 bases between them. The CDR3 has 13 residues. The CDR3 here is CASSQQGDYGYTF. CDR3 in DNA: TGTGCCAGCAGCCAACAAGGAGACTATGGCTACACCTTC.

This clone came up once. The chain carries TRBV6-5 and TRBJ2-7, with a tentative D call TRBD2 (5 bases). Looked up from germline, CDR1 is MNHEY and CDR2 is SVGAGI. V was pared by 5 bases and J by 0 bases, with 11 bases between. The CDR3 runs to 14 residues. Here the CDR3 reads CASSNDGNSYEQYF. The CDR3 DNA follows: TGTGCCAGCAGTAACGACGGGAACTCCTACGAGCAGTACTTC.

This clone occurred once. This chain links TRBV7-9 with TRBJ2-3; 10 nucleotides align to TRBD2. This CDR3 spans 17 amino acids. Germline V CDR1 and CDR2: SEHNR, FQNEAQ (reference sequence). Unmatched junction bases numbered 9, after V lost 4 bases and J lost 2 bases. In nucleotides, the CDR3 is TGTGCCAGCAGCTCCCCTCCGGGACTAGCGTACACAGATACGCAGTATTTT. As protein: CASSSPPGLAYTDTQYF.

The V gene is TRBV28, the J gene TRBJ2-3; a weak D match, TRBD1 (6 bases). Germline V gives CDR1 MDHEN, CDR2 SYDVKM. There are 14 residues in the CDR3. V was shortened by 5 bases and J by 4 bases, with 13 bases between the two germline ends. CDR3: CASSLGTPADTQYF. CDR3 sequence (DNA): TGTGCCAGCAGTCTCGGGACACCGGCAGATACGCAGTATTTT.

CDR3 nucleotides: TGTGCCAGCAGCTTCAGGCGTCTCGGGGGTGGCACTGAAGCTTTCTTT. Amino acids: CASSFRRLGGGTEAFF. V and J are TRBV7-2 and TRBJ1-1, with a possible D match to TRBD1 (5 bases). Germline CDR1 and CDR2: SGHTA and FQGNSA. V lost 3 bases and J 4 bases, leaving 18 bases between the germline ends. The CDR3 spans 16 residues. Full variable domain (remainder filled in from reference TRBV7-2 and TRBJ1-1): GAGVSQSPSNKVTEKGKDVELRCDPISGHTALYWYRQSLGQGLEFLIYFQGNSAPDKSGLPSDRFSAERTGGSVSTLTIQRTQQEDSAVYLCASSFRRLGGGTEAFFGQGTRLTVV.

V gene TRBV5-6 combines with J gene TRBJ2-7; 7 bases match TRBD1. The CDR3 is 15 amino acids. From germline, CDR1 is SGHDT and CDR2 YYEEEE. With 4 bases clipped from V and 3 bases from J, the junction kept 10 bases outside the gene matches. In nucleotides, the CDR3 is TGTGCCAGCAGCCCTTGGGACAGAGACGGCTACGAGCAGTACTTC. It yields the protein CASSPWDRDGYEQYF.

The gene calls are TRBV18 and TRBJ1-2; D is undetermined. This CDR3 contains 17 residues. Deletions cut 2 bases from V and 1 base from J, with 17 bases between. CDR1 is KGHSH, CDR2 LQKENI, per germline. The CDR3 loop reads CASSPTPPGPVNYGYTF. The DNA of the CDR3 is TGTGCCAGCTCACCAACCCCTCCAGGCCCCGTTAACTATGGCTACACCTTC.

This clone was detected only once. This chain links TRBV28 with TRBJ1-5; D not resolved. This CDR3 contains 13 residues. V lost 6 bases and J lost 6, with 12 bases in between. Germline V gene sequence: CDR1 MDHEN, CDR2 SYDVKM. The CDR3 is CASRQSGSQPQHF. CDR3 DNA: TGTGCCAGCAGACAATCGGGGAGTCAGCCCCAGCATTTT.

This chain links TRBV29-1 with TRBJ1-1; D is possibly TRBD1 (5 bases). The ends were cut back, 6 bases at V and 6 bases at J, with 11 bases in the middle. The CDR3 contains 11 residues. Germline CDR1 reads SQVTM; CDR2 reads ANQGSEA. DNA for the CDR3: TGCAGCGTCATTGGGGGGGCTGAAGCTTTCTTT. Translation gives CSVIGGAEAFF.

The chain recombines TRBV10-3 with TRBJ1-5; the D gene is possibly TRBD1 (6 bases). V was pared by 0 bases and J by 4 bases, with 10 bases between. CDR1 and CDR2 from the germline V gene are ENHRY and SYGVKD. CDR3 length equals 15 residues. The CDR3: CAISESGTHNQPQHF. The CDR3 region has the DNA TGTGCCATCAGTGAGTCTGGGACACATAATCAGCCCCAGCATTTT.